These T cell receptor beta chains were read from a single sample in a study of cytomegalovirus exposure and HLA in healthy donors. Produced via immunoSEQ multiplex PCR; TCRdb's table is partial and in-frame only. The table records 40,000 to 60,000 clones, more than 65% of them present only once. The sequenced sample consisted of PBMCs. The source is a woman in her forties or fifties in good health and CMV-seronegative. CDR3s include the opening cysteine and the closing phenylalanine or tryptophan. A D gene is named only where the DNA matches it firmly. Some rows mark clone size as missing; the rest say once, few, many or name a class of expanded clone.

j_gene	d_gene	abundance	v_gene	CDR3nt	CDR3aa
TRBJ1-1	-	-	TRBV18	TGTGCCAGCTCACCGAGATCCATCCGAGACAGCCTGAACACTGAAGCTTTCTTT	CASSPRSIRDSLNTEAFF
TRBJ2-5	TRBD2	-	TRBV5-1	TGCGCCAGCAGCCCACCTTCCGGGACTAGTGGCGAAGAGACCCAGTACTTC	CASSPPSGTSGEETQYF
TRBJ2-1	TRBD2	-	TRBV23-1	TGCGCCAGCCCGAGGACTAGCAGACCCTCCTACAATGAGCAGTTCTTC	CASPRTSRPSYNEQFF
TRBJ1-2	-	few	TRBV10-2	TGCGCCACCACAACCCGGGAGAACTATGGCTACACCTTC	CATTTRENYGYTF
TRBJ2-1	TRBD2	-	TRBV2	TGTGCCATACTAGCGGGGGGCTACAATGAGCAGTTCTTC	CAILAGGYNEQFF
TRBJ2-3	TRBD1	-	TRBV28	TGTGCCAGCAGTTTAAGACAGGGGGATTACACAGATACGCAGTATTTT	CASSLRQGDYTDTQYF
TRBJ2-1	TRBD2	-	TRBV5-1	TGCGCCAGCAGCATAACCGGGACTAGCGGTCATGATGAGCAGTTCTTC	CASSITGTSGHDEQFF
TRBJ1-5	-	few	TRBV6-5	TGTGCCAGCAAACCAGGAAAAGATCAGCCCCAGCATTTT	CASKPGKDQPQHF
TRBJ2-7	-	-	TRBV20-1	TGCAGTGCTGGCAGGTACGAGCAGTACTTC	CSAGRYEQYF
TRBJ1-1	-	once	TRBV20-1	TGCAGTCTTAGAGGAGAGACTGAAGCTTTCTTT	CSLRGETEAFF
TRBJ2-3	TRBD2	-	TRBV7-8	TGTGCCAGCAGCTCGAATGCAGTCCGTAGCGGGGGGACAGATACGCAGTATTTT	CASSSNAVRSGGTDTQYF
TRBJ1-3	-	-	TRBV5-4	TGTGCCAGCAGCTTGGACAGGGTAAACACCATATATTTT	CASSLDRVNTIYF
TRBJ1-5	-	-	TRBV9	TGTGCCAGCAGCGTAGAAGGGGGCAATCAGCCCCAGCATTTT	CASSVEGGNQPQHF
TRBJ2-7	TRBD2	-	TRBV6-5	TGTGCCAGCAGTTATGGCCCGACTAGCCTCGGCGAGCAGTACTTC	CASSYGPTSLGEQYF
TRBJ2-6	-	-	TRBV6-1	TGTGCCAGCAGTGTGAGGGAATTGAGTGGGGCCAACGTCCTGACTTTC	CASSVRELSGANVLTF
TRBJ2-7	-	once	TRBV30	TGTGCCTGGAGTCAGGGAATGATGAGCTCCTACGAGCAGTACTTC	CAWSQGMMSSYEQYF
TRBJ2-3	TRBD2	-	TRBV5-1	TGCGCCAGCAGCCCCGAACCTCTAGCGGGGGCCACAGATACGCAGTATTTT	CASSPEPLAGATDTQYF
TRBJ2-5	TRBD2	-	TRBV5-1	TGCGCCAGCAGCCAAACTAGCGGACAAGAGACCCAGTACTTC	CASSQTSGQETQYF
TRBJ2-1	TRBD2	-	TRBV6-5	TGTGCCAGCAGTAGGACTAGCCGCAATGAGCAGTTCTTC	CASSRTSRNEQFF
TRBJ2-5	TRBD2	-	TRBV2	TGTGCCAGCAGTGAGGGACTAGCGGGGACCCAGTACTTC	CASSEGLAGTQYF
TRBJ2-1	TRBD2	-	TRBV5-5	TGTGCCAGCAGCAAGACTAGCGGGGGCCCTTTCTACAATGAGCAGTTCTTC	CASSKTSGGPFYNEQFF
TRBJ1-5	-	-	TRBV18	TGTGCCAGCTCACCAGAATCTCCTGCCGGTAATCAGCCCCAGCATTTT	CASSPESPAGNQPQHF
TRBJ2-7	-	-	TRBV5-4	TGTGCCAGCAGCCTGGACTTTCTCTCCTACGAGCAGTACTTC	CASSLDFLSYEQYF
TRBJ2-5	TRBD2	once	TRBV7-9	TGTGCCAGCAGCTTAGGCGGGAGAGACGGTTGGGAGACCCAGTACTTC	CASSLGGRDGWETQYF
TRBJ2-3	-	-	TRBV7-3	TGTGCCAGCAGCACCGGACTACCTGCGGGGACGCAGTATTTT	CASSTGLPAGTQYF
TRBJ1-6	TRBD1	few	TRBV6-6	TGTGCCAGCAGCACGAATCTACAGGGGGCCTCACCCCTCCACTTT	CASSTNLQGASPLHF
TRBJ2-5	-	-	TRBV7-2	TGTGCCAGCAGCCGCCGACAGAAAGAGACCCAGTACTTC	CASSRRQKETQYF
TRBJ2-7	TRBD2	-	TRBV5-1	TGCGCCAGCAGCTTGGCTAGCGGGACCTCCGAGCAGTACTTC	CASSLASGTSEQYF
TRBJ2-3	TRBD2	-	TRBV15	TGTGCCACCAGCAGAGGCAGACTAGCGGGAGGGGATACGCAGTATTTT	CATSRGRLAGGDTQYF
TRBJ2-1	-	-	TRBV29-1	TGCAGCGGGATACTAGCCCAGGGAACTTACAGTGAGCAGTTCTTC	CSGILAQGTYSEQFF
TRBJ2-5	TRBD2	-	TRBV4-3	TGCGCCAGCAGCCAAGATGCTAGCGGGGACAGAAAGACCCAGTACTTC	CASSQDASGDRKTQYF
TRBJ1-2	-	-	TRBV19	TGTGCCAGTAGTATCGGGGACTATGGCTACACCTTC	CASSIGDYGYTF
TRBJ1-1	-	-	TRBV18	TGTGCCAGCTCAACGACAGGATTCACTGAAGCTTTCTTT	CASSTTGFTEAFF
TRBJ2-7	-	many	TRBV23-1	TGCGCCAGCACCCCCGGCGAGCAGTACTTC	CASTPGEQYF
TRBJ2-3	TRBD1	-	TRBV15	TGTGCCACCAGCGGGGACAGAAACACAGATACGCAGTATTTT	CATSGDRNTDTQYF
TRBJ2-7	-	few	TRBV6-5	TGTGCCGCCGCCCGTACCGCGAAGGGGGAGCAGTACTTC	CAAARTAKGEQYF
TRBJ1-1	-	-	TRBV5-1	TGCGCCAGCAACACCCAGGCTCCAGGGAACACTGAAGCTTTCTTT	CASNTQAPGNTEAFF
TRBJ1-5	TRBD1	few	TRBV7-9	TGTGCCAGCACCTCCGGGCGACAGGGAAGCAATCAGCCCCAGCATTTT	CASTSGRQGSNQPQHF
TRBJ1-4	-	-	TRBV28	TGTGCCAGCAGTTTGAGGCGGATAGGAGAAAAACTGTTTTTT	CASSLRRIGEKLFF
TRBJ2-5	-	-	TRBV7-3	TGTGCCAGCAGCCCCCAGCAGGGGATGGTGACCCAGTACTTC	CASSPQQGMVTQYF
TRBJ2-6	TRBD1	once	TRBV14	TGTGCCAGCAGCCAATGGACAGGGGACCTATACTCTGGGGCCAACGTCCTGACTTTC	CASSQWTGDLYSGANVLTF